These T cell receptor beta chains were read from a single sample in a study of blood T cell repertoires in COVID-19. Only in-frame clones appear in the TCRdb table, and some are missing; sequencing was by immunoSEQ multiplex PCR. The table has approximately 100,000 clones, approximately 90% seen once. Specimen: peripheral blood. The receptors shown here come from a man aged 60-69 years with acute or convalescent COVID-19. CDR3s include the opening cysteine and the closing phenylalanine or tryptophan. Clone size is given for some rows only: seen once, a few or many times, or a class if the clone is expanded.

abundance,j_gene,v_gene,CDR3aa
NA,TRBJ2-5,TRBV7-8,CASSFSDRIISGETQYF
NA,TRBJ2-1,TRBV29-1,CSAGGLAGAVKFF
NA,TRBJ2-2,TRBV25-1,CASSAWGVGELFF
NA,TRBJ1-5,TRBV2,CASSVTGLNGPQHF
NA,TRBJ2-7,TRBV7-8,CASSPTIYEQYF
NA,TRBJ1-2,TRBV27,CASRSDRGTGYGYTF
NA,TRBJ2-2,TRBV5-1,CASRTTGDTGELFF
NA,TRBJ2-1,TRBV7-2,CASSFGLADYNEQFF
NA,TRBJ2-5,TRBV11-2,CASSLKGETQYF
NA,TRBJ1-4,TRBV6-5,CASSYGTQNEKLFF
NA,TRBJ1-2,TRBV11-2,CASGPVRGQRLYGYTF
NA,TRBJ1-1,TRBV28,CAVESSLNTEAFF
NA,TRBJ1-2,TRBV28,CASSAPNYGYTF
NA,TRBJ1-5,TRBV27,CASSLQGLQPQHF
NA,TRBJ2-5,TRBV24-1,CATSDGGSSGRASGETQYF
NA,TRBJ1-1,TRBV5-1,CASSRDRVHTEAFF
NA,TRBJ1-1,TRBV28,CASSPPGQGIGNTEAFF
NA,TRBJ1-4,TRBV28,CASSPQGARGEKLFF
few,TRBJ2-7,TRBV3-1/TRBV3-2,CASSPRDTLEMYF
once,TRBJ2-3,TRBV6-5,CASSYFSPSTDTQYF
NA,TRBJ2-3,TRBV11-2,CASSVISGVGTDTQYF
once,TRBJ2-3,TRBV5-1,CASSLYPVIDTQYF
NA,TRBJ1-1,TRBV12-3/TRBV12-4,CASSLARATEAFF
NA,TRBJ2-1,TRBV7-6,CASSPRIAGGHEQFF
NA,TRBJ1-5,TRBV6-5,CASSYRTGEGNQPQHF
NA,TRBJ2-1,TRBV4-2,CASSDSGPAYNEQFF